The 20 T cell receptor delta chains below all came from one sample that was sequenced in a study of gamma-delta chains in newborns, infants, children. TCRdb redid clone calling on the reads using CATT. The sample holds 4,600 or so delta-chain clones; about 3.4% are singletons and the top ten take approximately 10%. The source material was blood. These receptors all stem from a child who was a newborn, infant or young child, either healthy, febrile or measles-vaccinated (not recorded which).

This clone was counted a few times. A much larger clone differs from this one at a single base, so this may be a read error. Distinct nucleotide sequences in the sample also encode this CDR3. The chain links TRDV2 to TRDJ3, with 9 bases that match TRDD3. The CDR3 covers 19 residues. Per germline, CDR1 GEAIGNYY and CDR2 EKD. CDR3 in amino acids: CACDSPGDTRTWDTRQMFF. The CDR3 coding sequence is TGCGCCTGTGACTCCCCTGGGGATACGCGAACCTGGGACACCCGACAGATGTTTTTC.

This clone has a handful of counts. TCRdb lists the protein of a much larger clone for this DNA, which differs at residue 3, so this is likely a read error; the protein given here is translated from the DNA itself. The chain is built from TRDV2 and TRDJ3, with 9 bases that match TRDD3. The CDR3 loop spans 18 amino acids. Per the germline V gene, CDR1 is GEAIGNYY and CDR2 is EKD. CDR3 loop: CARDTVLGDSWDTRQMFF. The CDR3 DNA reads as TGTGCCCGTGACACCGTACTGGGGGACTCCTGGGACACCCGACAGATGTTTTTC.

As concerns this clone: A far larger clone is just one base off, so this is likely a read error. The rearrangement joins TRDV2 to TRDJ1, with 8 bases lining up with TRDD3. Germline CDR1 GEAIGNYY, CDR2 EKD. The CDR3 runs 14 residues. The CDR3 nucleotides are TGTGCCCGTGACGTACTGGGGGACACCGATAAACTCATCTTT. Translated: CARDVLGDTDKLIF.

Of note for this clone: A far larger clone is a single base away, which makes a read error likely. The CDR3 protein is CACDTGGFSSSWDTRQVFF. The CDR3 DNA reads as TGTGCCTGTGACACTGGTGGGTTTTCAAGCTCCTGGGACACCCGACAGGTGTTTTTC. The rearrangement links TRDV2 to TRDJ3; TRDD3 might be the D (5 bases). Germline CDR1 GEAIGNYY, CDR2 EKD. This CDR3 has 19 residues.

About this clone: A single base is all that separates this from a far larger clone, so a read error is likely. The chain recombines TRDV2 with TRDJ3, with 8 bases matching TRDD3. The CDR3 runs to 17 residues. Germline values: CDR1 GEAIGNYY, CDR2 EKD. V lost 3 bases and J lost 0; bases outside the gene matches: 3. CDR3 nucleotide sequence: TGTGCCTGTGACGCCTGGGGGAGCTCCTGGGACACCCGACAGATGTTTTTC. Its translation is CACDAWGSSWDTRQMFF.

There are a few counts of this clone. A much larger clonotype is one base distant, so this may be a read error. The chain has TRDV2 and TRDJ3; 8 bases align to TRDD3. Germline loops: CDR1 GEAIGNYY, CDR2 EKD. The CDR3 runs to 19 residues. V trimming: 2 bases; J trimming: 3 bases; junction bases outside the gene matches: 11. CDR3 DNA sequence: TGTGCCTGTGACATGATGGGGGATCCATTCTTCTGGGACACCCGACAGATGTTTTTC. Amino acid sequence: CACDMMGDPFFWDTRQMFF.

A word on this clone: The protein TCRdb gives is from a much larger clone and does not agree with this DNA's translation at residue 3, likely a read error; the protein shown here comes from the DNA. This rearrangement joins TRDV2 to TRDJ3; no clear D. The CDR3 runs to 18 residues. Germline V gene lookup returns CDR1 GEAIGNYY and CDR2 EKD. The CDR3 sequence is CARDTAWDVSWDTRQMFF. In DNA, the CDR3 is TGTGCCCGTGACACCGCGTGGGACGTCTCCTGGGACACCCGACAGATGTTTTTC.

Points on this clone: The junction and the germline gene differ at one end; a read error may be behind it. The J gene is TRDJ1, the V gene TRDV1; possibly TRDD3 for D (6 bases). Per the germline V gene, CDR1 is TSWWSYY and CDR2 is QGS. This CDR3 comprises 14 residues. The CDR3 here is CSGERGLYTDKLIF. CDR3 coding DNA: TGCTCTGGGGAACGGGGGCTGTACACCGATAAACTCATCTTT.

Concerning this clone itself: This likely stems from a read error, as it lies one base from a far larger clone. In nucleotides, the CDR3 is TGTGCCTGTGACCCCCTGGGGGATACTGCCCCCTGGGACACCCGACAGATGTTTTTC. Its translation is CACDPLGDTAPWDTRQMFF. The chain recombines TRDV2 with TRDJ3; TRDD3 matches at 11 bases. CDR3 length: 19 amino acids. Germline-derived CDR1 and CDR2 are GEAIGNYY and EKD. V was clipped by 3 bases and J by 2 bases; unmatched bases: 8.

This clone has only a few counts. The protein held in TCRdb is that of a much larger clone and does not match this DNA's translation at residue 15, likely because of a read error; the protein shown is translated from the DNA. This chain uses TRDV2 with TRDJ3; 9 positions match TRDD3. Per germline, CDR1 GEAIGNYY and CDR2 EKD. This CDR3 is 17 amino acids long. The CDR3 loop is CACEYWGSSWDTRQTFF. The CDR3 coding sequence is TGTGCCTGTGAATACTGGGGGAGCTCCTGGGACACCCGACAGACGTTTTTC.

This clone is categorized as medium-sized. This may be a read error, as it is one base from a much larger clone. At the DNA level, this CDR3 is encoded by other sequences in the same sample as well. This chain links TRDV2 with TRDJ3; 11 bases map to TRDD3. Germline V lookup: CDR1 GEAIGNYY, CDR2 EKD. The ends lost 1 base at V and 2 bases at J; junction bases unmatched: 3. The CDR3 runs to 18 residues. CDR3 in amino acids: CACDTVLGDTWDTRQMFF. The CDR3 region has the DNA TGTGCCTGTGACACAGTACTGGGGGATACCTGGGACACCCGACAGATGTTTTTC.

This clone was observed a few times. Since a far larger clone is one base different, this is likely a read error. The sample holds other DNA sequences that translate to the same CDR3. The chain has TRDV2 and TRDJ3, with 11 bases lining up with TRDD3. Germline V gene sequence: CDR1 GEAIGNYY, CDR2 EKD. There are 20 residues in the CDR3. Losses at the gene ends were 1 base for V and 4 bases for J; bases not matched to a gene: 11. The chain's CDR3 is CACDTLGDTLNSWDTRQMFF. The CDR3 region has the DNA TGTGCCTGTGACACGCTGGGGGATACTCTTAACTCATGGGACACCCGACAGATGTTTTTC.

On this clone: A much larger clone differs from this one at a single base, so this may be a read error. Here the CDR3 reads CACDIWGPLGSWDTRQMFF. The CDR3 DNA reads TGTGCCTGTGACATCTGGGGGCCACTCGGCTCCTGGGACACCCGACAGATGTTTTTC. The rearrangement uses TRDV2 and TRDJ3; 7 positions agree with TRDD3. V trimming: 2 bases; J trimming: 0 bases; junction bases outside the gene matches: 9. In germline, CDR1 is GEAIGNYY, CDR2 EKD. The CDR3 runs 19 residues.

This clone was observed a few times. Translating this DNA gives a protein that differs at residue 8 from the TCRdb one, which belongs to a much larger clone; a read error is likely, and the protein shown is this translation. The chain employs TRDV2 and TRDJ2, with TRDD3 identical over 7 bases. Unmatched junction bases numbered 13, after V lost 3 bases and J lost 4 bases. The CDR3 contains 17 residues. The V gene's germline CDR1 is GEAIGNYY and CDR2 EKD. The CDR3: CACDPLGGTAETAQLFF. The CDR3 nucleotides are TGTGCCTGTGACCCTCTGGGGGGTACAGCGGAGACAGCACAACTCTTCTTT.

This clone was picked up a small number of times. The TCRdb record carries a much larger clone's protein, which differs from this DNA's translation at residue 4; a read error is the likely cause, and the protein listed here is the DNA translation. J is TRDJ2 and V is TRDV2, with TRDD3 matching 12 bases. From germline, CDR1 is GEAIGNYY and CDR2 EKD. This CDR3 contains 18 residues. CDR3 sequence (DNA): TGTGCCTGTGTCACCATACTGGGGGATACTACTTTGACAGCACAACTCTTCTTT. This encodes CACVTILGDTTLTAQLFF.

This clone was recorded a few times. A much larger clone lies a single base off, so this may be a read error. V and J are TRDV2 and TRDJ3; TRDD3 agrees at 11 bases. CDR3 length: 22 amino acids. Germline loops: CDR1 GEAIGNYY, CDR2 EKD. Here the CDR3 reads CACDTGGSGGYPLSRDTRQMFF. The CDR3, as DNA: TGTGCCTGTGACACCGGAGGGTCTGGGGGATACCCTCTCTCCCGGGACACCCGACAGATGTTTTTC.

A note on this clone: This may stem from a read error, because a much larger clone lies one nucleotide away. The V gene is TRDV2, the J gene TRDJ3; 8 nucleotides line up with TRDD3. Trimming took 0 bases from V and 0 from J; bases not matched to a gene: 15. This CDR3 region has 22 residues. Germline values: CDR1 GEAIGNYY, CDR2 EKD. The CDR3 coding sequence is TGTGCCTGTGACACCGTTTGGGGGATTAATCGCCCAATCTCCTGGGACACCCGACAGATGTTTTTC. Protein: CACDTVWGINRPISWDTRQMFF.

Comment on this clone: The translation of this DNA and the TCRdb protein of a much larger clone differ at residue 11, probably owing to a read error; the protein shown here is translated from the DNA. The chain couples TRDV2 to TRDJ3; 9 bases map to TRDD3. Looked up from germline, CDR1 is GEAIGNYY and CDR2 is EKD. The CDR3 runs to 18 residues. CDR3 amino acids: CACDTGDTRSRDTRQMFF. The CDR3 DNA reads TGTGCCTGTGACACCGGGGATACGCGCTCCCGGGACACCCGACAGATGTTTTTC.

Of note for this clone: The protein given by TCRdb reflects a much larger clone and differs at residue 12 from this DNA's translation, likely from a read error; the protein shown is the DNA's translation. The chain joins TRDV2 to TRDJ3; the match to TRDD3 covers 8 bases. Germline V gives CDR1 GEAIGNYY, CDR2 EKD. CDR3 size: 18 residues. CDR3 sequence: CACDTLGDFSWNTRQMFF. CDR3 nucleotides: TGTGCCTGTGACACCTTGGGGGATTTCTCCTGGAACACCCGACAGATGTTTTTC.

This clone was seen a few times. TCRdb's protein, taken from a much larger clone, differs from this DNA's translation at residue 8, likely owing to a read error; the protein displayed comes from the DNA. The CDR3 region has the DNA TGTGCCTGTGACAAGGTGACTGAGGGATCCTGGGACACCCGACAGATGTTTTTC. This encodes CACDKVTEGSWDTRQMFF. The genes are TRDV2 and TRDJ3, with D hard to call. The V and J ends lost 2 bases and 1 base respectively, with 14 bases between them. Germline CDR1 and CDR2: GEAIGNYY and EKD. This CDR3 is built from 18 residues.